This T cell receptor (beta chain) was sequenced during a study of blood T cell repertoires in COVID-19. This clone was observed once. Trimming removed 6 bases from V and 2 bases from J; junction bases left unmatched: 9. Germline CDR1 reads LNHNV; CDR2 reads YYDKDF (reference sequence). The CDR3 runs 16 residues. As originally analysed: The assay estimated nucleated cells by amplifying reference gene primers. Measured with immunoSEQ multiplex PCR; TCRdb has only the in-frame clones, and not every one. V and J calls and clone size are as listed in that table; D and trimming were resolved from the DNA. Of around 190,000 clones listed, about 80% are singletons.

The source of this sequence is a human donor in a cohort sampled during active COVID-19. The V gene is TRBV15, the J gene TRBJ2-3; TRBD2 matches 9 bases. Sequenced sample: peripheral blood. CDR3 amino acids: CATSPLRGGYTDTQYF. CDR3 bases: TGTGCCACCAGTCCACTGCGGGGGGGATACACAGATACGCAGTATTTT.